The 22 T cell receptor beta chains reported below all come from one sample, sequenced in a study of blood T cell repertoires in COVID-19. Libraries were prepared by immunoSEQ multiplex PCR; TCRdb keeps only in-frame clonotypes and omits some of them. The sample includes about 170,000 clones, roughly 85% seen only once; the top ten take over 9.5%. Source material: peripheral blood. These receptors all come from a woman at least 80 years old with active or convalescent COVID-19.

This chain links TRBV9 with TRBJ2-1; tentative D call: TRBD2 (7 bases). V was cut by 0 bases and J by 4 bases, with 14 bases left in between. The CDR3 totals 16 residues. CDR1 and CDR2 from the germline V gene are SGDLS and YYNGEE. Written as DNA, the CDR3 is TGTGCCAGCAGCGTAGAGGGGGAGGGCCGGTACAATGAGCAGTTCTTC. Amino acids: CASSVEGEGRYNEQFF.

The V and J genes are TRBV4-1 and TRBJ1-4; 8 nucleotides align to TRBD1. This CDR3 contains 14 residues. After removal of 5 bases from V and 5 bases from J, the junction contained 4 bases not matched to a gene. Germline-derived CDR1 and CDR2 are MGHRA and YSYEKL. The CDR3 bases are TGCGCCAGCAGCGCCCGGACAGGGAATGAAAAACTGTTTTTT. Protein sequence: CASSARTGNEKLFF.

The chain links TRBV15 to TRBJ2-7, with TRBD2 matching 7 bases. Germline CDR1 is LNHNV and CDR2 is YYDKDF (reference sequence). This CDR3 is 13 amino acids long. Trimming removed 8 bases from V and 2 bases from J; junction bases left unmatched: 6. CDR3 sequence reads: CATQLSGTYEQYF. Here the CDR3 DNA reads TGTGCCACCCAGCTCAGCGGGACCTACGAGCAGTACTTC.

The chain carries TRBV19 and TRBJ1-1; the D is unclear. In germline, CDR1 is LNHDA, CDR2 SQIVND (reference sequence). This CDR3 has 14 amino acids. Trimming cost V 5 bases and J 5 bases, with 15 bases left between them. The CDR3 coding sequence is TGTGCCAGTAGTCTCAAGACCTCCGGGACTGAAGCTTTCTTT. This gives the protein CASSLKTSGTEAFF.

The chain employs TRBV6-5 and TRBJ2-1; 11 bases align to TRBD2. Germline-derived CDR1 and CDR2 are MNHEY and SVGAGI. CDR3 length equals 16 residues. With V trimmed by 0 bases and J by 9 bases, 7 bases remained unmatched. The CDR3 loop reads CASSYSTSGMASEQFF. CDR3 nucleotides: TGTGCCAGCAGTTACTCGACTAGCGGGATGGCTAGTGAGCAGTTCTTC.

The rearrangement links TRBV5-6 to TRBJ1-4; D is perhaps TRBD1 (5 bases). CDR1 is SGHDT, CDR2 YYEEEE, per germline. V lost 6 bases and J lost 0, with 12 bases in between. The CDR3 contains 15 residues. CDR3 amino acids: CASTRGLATNEKLFF. CDR3 coding DNA: TGTGCCAGCACGCGGGGACTAGCAACTAATGAAAAACTGTTTTTT.

The rearrangement joins TRBV4-1 to TRBJ2-3; 8 bases are shared with TRBD2. The CDR3 has 17 residues. The V gene end was trimmed by 0 bases and the J gene end by 3 bases; junction bases not matched to a gene: 8. The germline V gene encodes CDR1 MGHRA and CDR2 YSYEKL. As DNA, the CDR3 is TGCGCCAGCAGCCAAGATTGGGGCAGCGGGAGAACAGATACGCAGTATTTT. Its translation: CASSQDWGSGRTDTQYF.

This rearrangement joins TRBV18 to TRBJ1-1; 10 positions match TRBD1. Germline lookup yields CDR1 KGHSH and CDR2 LQKENI. The CDR3 runs to 13 residues. V shed 5 bases, J shed 3 bases, and the junction held 0 bases outside the gene matches. Written as DNA, the CDR3 is TGTGCCAGCTCAGGGACAGGGGACACTGAAGCTTTCTTT. Protein product: CASSGTGDTEAFF.

The rearrangement uses TRBV30 and TRBJ1-2; 7 positions agree with TRBD1. Germline CDR1 GTSNPN, CDR2 SVGIG (reference sequence). This CDR3 has 16 amino acids. Trimming took 1 base from V and 1 from J; bases not matched to a gene: 9. CDR3 DNA: TGTGCCTGGAGTGGAGGGGACAGACAGCTTAACTATGGCTACACCTTC. Translated, it gives CAWSGGDRQLNYGYTF. The whole variable domain, filled in from reference TRBV30 and TRBJ1-2, reads SQTIHQWPATLVQPVGSPLSLECTVEGTSNPNLYWYRQAAGRGLQLLFYSVGIGQISSEVPQNLSASRPQDRQFILSSKKLLLSDSGFYLCAWSGGDRQLNYGYTFGSGTRLTVV.

This clone came up a few times. The genes are TRBV3-1 (or the pseudogene TRBV3-2) and TRBJ1-2; D may be TRBD1 (6 bases). There are 15 residues in the CDR3. The germline CDR1 and CDR2 sequences are LGHDT and YNNKEL (reference sequence). Trimming stripped 0 bases from V and 4 bases from J, with 12 bases between. The CDR3 is CASSQDTTGTYGYTF. The CDR3 bases are TGTGCCAGCAGCCAAGATACCACAGGGACCTATGGCTACACCTTC.

The DNA for the CDR3 is TGTGCCAGCAGTCCCCAGGGGGGTCGGGAAAACATTCAGTACTTC. Amino acids: CASSPQGGRENIQYF. The chain is built from TRBV5-4 and TRBJ2-4; perhaps TRBD1 as D (7 bases). The CDR3 totals 15 residues. Trimming took 5 bases from V and 5 from J, leaving 17 bases between them. From germline, CDR1 is SGHNT and CDR2 YYREEE (reference sequence).

The CDR3 is CASSPPSGRAGSDTQYF. The CDR3 nucleotides are TGTGCCAGCAGCCCCCCTAGCGGGAGGGCCGGATCAGATACGCAGTATTTT. The rearrangement links TRBV7-9 to TRBJ2-3; 12 bases agree with TRBD2. V trimming: 5 bases; J trimming: 4 bases; junction bases outside the gene matches: 10. CDR3 length: 17 amino acids. Germline CDR1 is SEHNR and CDR2 is FQNEAQ (reference sequence).

This clone has just a few counts. The J gene is TRBJ1-3, the V gene TRBV6-1, with 7 positions matching TRBD1. Germline V gene sequence: CDR1 MNHNS, CDR2 SASEGT. V lost 0 bases and J lost 2; bases outside the gene matches: 1. The CDR3 is 15 residues long. The CDR3 bases are TGTGCCAGCAGTGAAGCCACAGGGGCTGGAAACACCATATATTTT. Its translation is CASSEATGAGNTIYF.

The chain uses TRBV2 and TRBJ1-6; possible D gene TRBD1, 6 bases. The germline V gene encodes CDR1 SNHLY and CDR2 FYNNEI. V lost 4 bases and J lost 5, with 9 bases in between. There are 14 residues in the CDR3. The CDR3 sequence is CASSVTGNNSPLHF. Here the CDR3 DNA reads TGTGCCAGCAGTGTAACAGGGAATAATTCACCCCTCCACTTT. The full variable domain, its missing parts supplied by reference TRBV2 and TRBJ1-6, is EPEVTQTPSHQVTQMGQEVILRCVPISNHLYFYWYRQILGQKVEFLVSFYNNEISEKSEIFDDQFSVERPDGSNFTLKIRSTKLEDSAMYFCASSVTGNNSPLHFGNGTRLTVT.

The chain uses TRBV5-4 and TRBJ2-1; 15 bases fit TRBD2. This CDR3 contains 20 residues. Trimming took 1 base from V and 0 from J; bases not matched to a gene: 8. CDR1 is SGHNT, CDR2 YYREEE, per germline (reference sequence). In DNA, the CDR3 is TGTGCCAGCAGCTTGCTGGGACTAGCGGGAGGTCGGATCTCCTACAATGAGCAGTTCTTC. Protein product: CASSLLGLAGGRISYNEQFF. The full variable domain, with the rest looked up from reference TRBV5-4 and TRBJ2-1, is ETGVTQSPTHLIKTRGQQVTLRCSSQSGHNTVSWYQQALGQGPQFIFQYYREEENGRGNFPPRFSGLQFPNYSSELNVNALELDDSALYLCASSLLGLAGGRISYNEQFFGPGTRLTVL.

V is TRBV7-3 and J is TRBJ2-5, with 10 bases lining up with TRBD1. This CDR3 has 17 amino acids. The V gene end was trimmed by 0 bases and the J gene end by 5 bases; junction bases not matched to a gene: 9. Germline values: CDR1 SGHTA, CDR2 FQGTGA. The CDR3 protein is CASSLTLGTGARETQYF. The CDR3 bases are TGTGCCAGCAGCTTAACGTTGGGGACAGGGGCTAGGGAGACCCAGTACTTC.

CDR3 residues: CASSEGQGGSGANVLTF. The CDR3 bases are TGTGCCAGCAGTGAGGGGCAGGGTGGCTCTGGGGCCAACGTCCTGACTTTC. The chain carries TRBV6-1 and TRBJ2-6, with a weak D call TRBD1 (5 bases). The germline CDR1 and CDR2 sequences are MNHNS and SASEGT. The CDR3 covers 17 residues. The V end lost 3 bases, the J end lost 0 bases, and 12 bases lay between the germline ends.

The chain carries TRBV4-2 and TRBJ1-6, with 8 bases identical to TRBD1. J was trimmed by 6 bases and V by 0 bases; bases with no gene match: 4. The CDR3 has 16 amino acids. Germline V gives CDR1 LGHNA, CDR2 YNFKEQ. This CDR3 reads CASSQDRTGRNSPLHF. The CDR3, as DNA: TGTGCCAGCAGCCAAGATCGGACAGGGCGTAATTCACCCCTCCACTTT.

This chain connects TRBV7-3 to TRBJ1-1; D gene unclear. Germline CDR1 SGHTA, CDR2 FQGTGA. The CDR3 contains 13 residues. V shed 8 bases and J shed 5 bases, with 15 bases lying between them. CDR3 coding DNA: TGTGCCAGCGCCCGAAGGCGGGGAACTGAAGCTTTCTTT. This translates into CASARRRGTEAFF.

This clone was seen only once. This chain connects TRBV25-1 to TRBJ2-3, with D possibly TRBD2 on 5 matching bases. Germline CDR1 and CDR2: MGHDK and SYGVNS. CDR3 length: 13 amino acids. Trimming shortened V by 8 bases and J by 1 base, and 10 bases separated the two germline ends. This chain's CDR3 is CASQDWRTDTQYF. DNA for the CDR3: TGTGCCAGCCAGGACTGGCGCACAGATACGCAGTATTTT.

The chain employs TRBV7-2 and TRBJ2-5; tentative D call: TRBD2 (6 bases). V was shortened by 4 bases and J by 2 bases, with 14 bases between the two germline ends. Germline assignment: CDR1 SGHTA and CDR2 FQGNSA. This CDR3 region has 15 residues. In DNA form, the CDR3 reads TGTGCCAGCAGCTGGACCGGGACTGGACAAGAGACCCAGTACTTC. This encodes CASSWTGTGQETQYF. Full variable domain (missing parts from reference TRBV7-2 and TRBJ2-5): GAGVSQSPSNKVTEKGKDVELRCDPISGHTALYWYRQSLGQGLEFLIYFQGNSAPDKSGLPSDRFSAERTGGSVSTLTIQRTQQEDSAVYLCASSWTGTGQETQYFGPGTRLLVL.

This sequence joins TRBV4-1 and TRBJ2-1; D is undetermined. Trimming stripped 1 base from V and 8 bases from J, with 18 bases between. CDR3 length: 16 amino acids. Germline V CDR1 and CDR2: MGHRA, YSYEKL. The CDR3 reads CASSQVISVGEDEQFF. CDR3 DNA sequence: TGCGCCAGCAGCCAAGTTATCTCGGTCGGTGAGGATGAGCAGTTCTTC.